This TCR beta chain was sequenced in a study of CD8 T cells in ankylosing spondylitis. TCRdb re-called the 5' RACE reads through MiXCR, storing one row per CDR3 protein. The data show a few hundred thousand distinct CDR3 sequences, about 20% seen once. This clonotype has just a few counts. No antigen is known for it. Whole-study findings and limits: What seemed typical of ankylosing spondylitis blood was a TCR beta motif built from about 8 highly homologous variants. Existing reports had already noted some motif variants in reactive arthritis synovial fluid and blood.

This TCR was sampled from a male donor with ankylosing spondylitis. Sequencing was done on a sample of blood, either unsorted or a sorted T cell fraction (not recorded which).

The CDR3 DNA is TGCGCCAGCAGAGTAGCGGGAGAGACCGGGGAGCTGTTTTTT. Protein sequence: CASRVAGETGELFF. The J gene is TRBJ2-2, the V gene TRBV10-1, with 9 bases aligning to TRBD2. Germline V gene lookup returns CDR1 WNHNN and CDR2 SYGVQD (reference sequence). This CDR3 has 14 amino acids. The V gene end was trimmed by 6 bases and the J gene end by 5 bases; junction bases not matched to a gene: 4.